The clone carrying this T cell receptor beta chain was detected once. No antigen is known for it. The data belong to a study of identifying expanded T cells in peripheral blood. Regarding the study as a whole: Roughly 1.1 clones differed between technical replicates, versus around 15 and 18 over time.

Repertoires were generated with immunoSEQ multiplex PCR, while TCRdb's copy carries only in-frame clones and drops some. The sample contains about 90,000 clones, approximately 88% of which appear only once. Sequenced material: blood. The clonotype comes from a person between 18 and 69 years old in good health.

CDR3 residues: CASSSGGRGEKLFF. For the CDR3, the DNA is TGTGCCAGTAGCTCAGGGGGTAGAGGTGAAAAACTGTTTTTT. This sequence joins TRBV19 and TRBJ1-4; TRBD1 agrees at 7 bases. Germline V CDR1 and CDR2: LNHDA, SQIVND (reference sequence). This CDR3 region has 14 residues. V lost 6 bases and J lost 7; bases outside the gene matches: 8.